The 9 T cell receptor beta chains in this list originate from one sample, sequenced in a study of T cells in Graves' hyperthyroidism and ophthalmopathy. Using RNA transcripts as the source, TCR beta CDR3 regions were amplified. In the first-round RT-PCR of the TCR CDR3, the HTBI primer set was used. MiXCR, run by TCRdb on the multiplex PCR reads, gives a single entry per CDR3 protein. The top ten clones hold 20% to 25% of a sample with 300,000 to 350,000 distinct CDR3 sequences, approximately 14% of them seen once. Material for sequencing was blood. These receptors came from a woman aged 30 to 39 with Graves' hyperthyroidism.

This clonotype was detected ten times or more. The gene calls are TRBV7-2 and TRBJ2-3; D remains unclear. The CDR3 sequence is 12 residues long. CDR1 is SGHTA and CDR2 is FQGNSA in the germline V gene. The V end lost 8 bases, the J end lost 5 bases, and 11 bases lay between the germline ends. CDR3 in amino acids: CASGVDRDTQYF. CDR3 coding DNA: TGTGCCAGCGGGGTTGATAGAGATACGCAGTATTTT.

This clonotype was seen ten or more times. The chain uses TRBV12-3 or TRBV12-4 and TRBJ2-3; the D call may be TRBD1 or TRBD2 (5 bases each). Trimming stripped 6 bases from V and 3 bases from J, with 16 bases between. This CDR3 is 15 amino acids long. This CDR3 is CASSGPVGPTDTQYF. The CDR3 nucleotides are TGTGCCAGCAGCGGACCCGTGGGACCAACAGATACGCAGTATTTT.

This clonotype was detected many times. The rearrangement links TRBV7-2 to TRBJ2-2; no clear D gene. V gave up 0 bases and J gave up 4 bases, with 3 bases separating them. The CDR3 runs 13 residues. The V gene's germline CDR1 is SGHTA and CDR2 FQGNSA. CDR3 region: CASSLAFTGELFF. In DNA form, the CDR3 reads TGTGCCAGCAGCTTAGCCTTCACCGGGGAGCTGTTTTTT.

This chain connects TRBV20-1 to TRBJ2-7; the D gene could be TRBD1 or TRBD2 (5 bases each). V lost 4 bases to trimming and J lost 2 bases, with 21 bases between them. Germline-derived CDR1 and CDR2 are DFQATT and SNEGSKA (reference sequence). The CDR3 is made up of 16 amino acids. In nucleotides, the CDR3 is TGCAGTGCTACCGGGACGGCTCTTACACTGACCTACGAGCAGTACTTC. Translated: CSATGTALTLTYEQYF.

This clonotype was counted at least ten times. This chain joins TRBV20-1 and TRBJ1-6; the D gene is possibly TRBD1 (5 bases). The CDR3 runs 13 residues. Germline V CDR1 and CDR2: DFQATT, SNEGSKA (reference sequence). The V and J ends lost 3 bases and 9 bases respectively, with 12 bases between them. CDR3 DNA sequence: TGCAGTGCTAGTTACAGGCTGCGTTCACCCCTCCACTTT. Translating gives CSASYRLRSPLHF.

This clonotype was observed at least ten times. The rearrangement uses TRBV20-1 and TRBJ2-1; 11 bases line up with TRBD2. This CDR3 has 17 residues. Germline values: CDR1 DFQATT, CDR2 SNEGSKA (reference sequence). Trimming at V came to 6 bases and at J to 0 bases, leaving 10 bases not matched to a gene. DNA for the CDR3: TGCAGTGCAACCGGGACTAGCGGAGTGAGCTCCTACAATGAGCAGTTCTTC. Protein sequence: CSATGTSGVSSYNEQFF.

This clonotype was counted at least ten times. This rearrangement joins TRBV3-1 to TRBJ1-1; maybe TRBD1 (6 bases). Germline CDR1 LGHDT, CDR2 YNNKEL (reference sequence). V gave up 2 bases and J gave up 7 bases, with 17 bases separating them. The CDR3 sequence is 15 residues long. The CDR3 DNA sequence: TGTGCCAGCAGCCAAAGAAGGGGGATCGGAGATGAAGCTTTCTTT. As protein: CASSQRRGIGDEAFF.

This clonotype was seen at least ten times. The genes are TRBV2 and TRBJ2-7, with TRBD2 matching over 7 bases. This CDR3 contains 14 residues. The junction had 11 bases not matched to a gene; V was cut back by 11 bases and J by 1 base. From germline, CDR1 is SNHLY and CDR2 FYNNEI. CDR3 amino acids: CAGTRTSSSYEQYF. For the CDR3, the DNA is TGTGCCGGCACCCGGACTAGTAGTTCCTACGAGCAGTACTTC.

This clonotype was seen only once. The gene calls are TRBV18 and TRBJ2-3; 10 bases map to TRBD2. The CDR3 length is 16 residues. J was trimmed by 4 bases and V by 1 base; bases with no gene match: 5. Germline V gene sequence: CDR1 KGHSH, CDR2 LQKENI. CDR3 sequence: CASSPRLAGVADTQYF. CDR3 sequence (DNA): TGTGCCAGCTCACCACGTCTAGCGGGAGTGGCAGATACGCAGTATTTT.